Detailed here is one T cell receptor beta chain. Its antigen is not yet known. Nothing much larger sits one base from this clone, and base qualities are not available. This entry belongs to a study of cytomegalovirus exposure and HLA in healthy donors (dated by TCRdb to about 2017). At the level of the whole study: In an earlier analysis of 550 to 750 of the donors, 250 to 350 Gb of sequence data and about 110 million unique TCR beta sequences from 180 million or so T cells were reported. Roughly 300 gigabases of sequencing data and approximately 85 million unique TCR sequences were included in an early release covering under 650 HLA-typed donors. Of the 398 genotyped donors, approximately 81% were placed in the genetic ancestry cluster associated with self-reported Caucasian donors. The aim of the study was to test whether cataloging public T cell receptors could identify signatures of past pathogen exposure. The T cell repertoires of 666 subjects were profiled by immunosequencing and related to cytomegalovirus serostatus. A separate validation cohort of approximately 120 different subjects was used in addition to the roughly 620-subject first cohort. To predict cytomegalovirus infection status, the study combined high-throughput TCR immunosequencing, statistical association of individual TCRs with disease status, and machine learning. In a later analysis, previously published TCR beta repertoires from 666 donors were re-analyzed and high-resolution HLA genotyping was added so that TCR occurrence patterns could be studied. In the later analysis, no new phenotypic data were used to find candidate immune exposures; instead, reliance was placed on TCR beta sequences and their occurrence across donors. In an earlier analysis of around 540 of the donors, high-throughput TCR beta sequencing was used to judge whether each TCR beta V gene segment behaved as functional or pseudogenic. Donor age, sex, ethnicity and CMV serostatus were collected together with the repertoire data. In a later genetic analysis, genome-wide SNP genotypes for about three fifths of the roughly 670 donors were used, and that subset was treated as a discovery cohort. Every repertoire in the discovery cohort had been generated on one and the same sequencing platform. HLA typing covered class I and class II loci at four-digit resolution. Typing coverage varied by locus: roughly 629-630 donors for A, B, C, DRB1 and DQB1; approximately 520 for DQA1; more than 600 for DPA1; fewer than 480 for DPB1. Several DR-DQ haplotypes were treated as single units for association and clustering because of strong linkage in the cohort. Among around 400 genotyped donors of the cohort, an average of about 240,000 unique TCR beta nucleotide sequences were sequenced per donor, roughly 20% of them non-productive.

The protocol used for the library was the immunoSEQ multiplex PCR assay. For the multiplex PCR, a mixture combining 60 forward primers for TCR Vbeta segments and 13 reverse primers for TCR Jbeta segments was used. The CDR3 region of rearranged TCR beta genes was amplified from genomic DNA by a multiplex PCR assay. The amplified TCR beta libraries were sequenced on the Illumina HiSeq System as 87-base-pair reads. The study's processing was this. A later analysis tallied around 80 million unique TCR beta chains across the 700 or so repertoires, and some 10 million of those chains were shared by two or more donors. A nearest-neighbor algorithm error-corrected the raw reads and collapsed the reads into unique sequences, merging closely related sequences to remove PCR and sequencing errors. V, D and J gene segments were assigned by aligning CDR3 sequences to IMGT reference sequences. Each retained sequence needed at least a six-nucleotide match to both a V gene segment and a J gene segment. A rearrangement counted as productive if the CDR3 had no stop codons and remained in frame with V and J, and every other rearrangement counted as non-productive. CDR3 was defined according to IMGT convention as the region running from the second conserved V-encoded cysteine to the conserved J-encoded phenylalanine. In an earlier analysis of just under 600 of the donors, sequences lacking an unambiguous match to a single V gene segment were excluded. An earlier analysis of 587 of the donors called V segments functional above 56.7% productive rearrangements and segregating when the between-donor standard deviation exceeded 5%. A statistical classification framework was developed to diagnose cytomegalovirus status using the catalog of TCR beta chain sequences. V and J gene assignment, in a later analysis, came from comparing TCR nucleotide sequences with IMGT/GENE-DB human TR gene sequences. Using the TCRdist pipeline, a later analysis assigned CDR3 sequences along with most-parsimonious VDJ recombination scenarios. A later analysis defined each TCR beta chain by its CDR3 amino acid sequence plus V-gene family, and excluded reads lacking a unique V-gene family. In a later analysis, around 600 highly shared, low-generation-probability nucleotide sequences were removed to address suspected cross-contamination and a sequencing artifact. In a later analysis, a clonal expansion index for each public chain was calculated from normalized within-repertoire ranks of inferred template counts. In a later analysis, generation probabilities were computed with a VDJ recombination model fitted to out-of-frame rearrangements, and the resulting probabilities were checked against IGoR. In a later analysis, TCR-TCR, TCR-HLA and TCR-CMV co-occurrence was scored with hypergeometric tests, and a repertoire-size bias correction was applied to TCR pairs. False discovery rates were estimated in a later analysis by permuting HLA or CMV assignments 20 times. In a later analysis, co-occurring TCRs were grouped using DBSCAN, with TCRdist sequence similarity added in when clustering inside HLA-allele-positive subsets. Repertoires with fewer than 30,000 or more than 120,000 public chains were left out of co-occurrence clustering, as were five repertoires with anomalous nucleotide sharing. This is the immuneACCESS table as TCRdb keeps it, with only in-frame sequences that have V and J called. A part of the clones is gone; compared with another copy, unresolved V genes explain less than half, and the rest is unexplained. V, J and clone size are those of that table, while D and trimming were read from the DNA. The sample records under 200,000 clones, around 79% of which are singletons. 0.5% of the sample is in the top ten clones.

Study-level results and caveats: Linkage disequilibrium might explain the correlated functional status among segregating V segments, but an unknown experimental factor could not be ruled out. Some IMGT-functional V segments, including TRBV6-2 and TRBV6-3, could not be distinguished by the 87-base-pair reads and were therefore excluded. When HLA alleles, especially DR and DQ, strongly co-occurred, TCR associations were difficult to assign to individual alleles. In a later analysis, TCR association rates were found to vary across HLA loci, with the most associated TCRs seen for DRB1 alleles and the fewest for HLA-C alleles. Seventeen rarely observed V segments, including chromosome 9 orphons, were excluded from the earlier analysis of several hundred of the donors because counts were too low. In the study, around 150 TCR beta chains were listed as associated with cytomegalovirus. The only immune exposure information available for the cohort was CMV serostatus. Broadly in line with IMGT annotations, most TCR beta V segments showed up in productive rearrangements about 87% or about 30% of the time in an earlier analysis of about 500 of the donors. Presence/absence analyses assumed roughly uniform sequencing depth across donors, an assumption that may not hold. The classifier was reported to diagnose cytomegalovirus status with high specificity and sensitivity in both the original cohort and the validation cohort. A later analysis associated approximately 17,000 TCR beta sequences with specific HLA alleles at a false discovery rate of 0.05. According to a later analysis, most CMV-associated TCR beta chains appeared to be HLA-restricted, and the HLA associations seemed to be driven largely by CMV exposure. According to a later analysis, parvovirus B19, influenza, CMV and Epstein-Barr virus appeared linked to several top co-occurrence clusters. A later analysis found that HLA-associated TCR beta chains were more clonally expanded and had lower generation probabilities than equally common non-associated chains. A further reported finding was that TCR beta sequences accurately predicted the HLA-A and HLA-B alleles for most subjects in the first cohort. The cohort was sequenced for TCR beta chains only, and without alpha or paired-chain data the features that could be detected were limited. An association between a missense DCLRE1C variant and V-gene and J-gene trimming of TCR beta chains was found in a later genetic analysis and replicated in an independent cohort. Most TCR sequences were seen in very few donors, while some public TCRs were found in many individuals. Because HLA typing was missing for some donors at each locus, association tests included only the typed subset. According to a later genetic analysis, donors in an Asian-associated ancestry cluster had fewer N-insertions in productive TCRs than the approximately 670-donor mean. A few of the identified cytomegalovirus-associated TCR beta chains were confirmed in vitro to be specific for cytomegalovirus antigens. A group of highly shared sequence variants was considered likely to be a technical artifact of the sequencing pipeline. It was suggested by the authors that the approach could potentially be generalized to other disease states and immunological phenotypes.

The germline V and J ends show losses of 5 bases and 7 bases respectively, and no gene match explains 11 bases of the junction. The CDR3 contains 15 residues, cysteine and phenylalanine counted. This entry keeps only the CDR3 DNA: 45 bases, framed from base 1. CDR1 and CDR2 (SGHVS, FQNEAQ) derive from the germline V gene. The cohort was made up of about 610 healthy bone marrow donors. At the time of sampling, every cohort member was nominally healthy, though immune exposures that went unrecorded were likely present. The donor tested CMV seronegative, placing the donor among the 352 seronegative members of the cohort. Every donor gave a peripheral blood sample, and the peripheral blood mononuclear cells from that sample were used for TCR beta sequencing. Genomic DNA extraction from the blood cell samples was performed with the Qiagen DNeasy Blood Extraction Kit.

The receptor's source is a woman aged 50 to 65 in good health and CMV-seronegative. Material for sequencing was PBMCs. The chain links TRBV7-8 with TRBJ2-7, with 10 middle bases fitting TRBD2. The DNA sequence is TGTGCCAGCAGCCAAACTAGCGGGATGGTCCGGGAGCAGTACTTC. It is translated as CASSQTSGMVREQYF.